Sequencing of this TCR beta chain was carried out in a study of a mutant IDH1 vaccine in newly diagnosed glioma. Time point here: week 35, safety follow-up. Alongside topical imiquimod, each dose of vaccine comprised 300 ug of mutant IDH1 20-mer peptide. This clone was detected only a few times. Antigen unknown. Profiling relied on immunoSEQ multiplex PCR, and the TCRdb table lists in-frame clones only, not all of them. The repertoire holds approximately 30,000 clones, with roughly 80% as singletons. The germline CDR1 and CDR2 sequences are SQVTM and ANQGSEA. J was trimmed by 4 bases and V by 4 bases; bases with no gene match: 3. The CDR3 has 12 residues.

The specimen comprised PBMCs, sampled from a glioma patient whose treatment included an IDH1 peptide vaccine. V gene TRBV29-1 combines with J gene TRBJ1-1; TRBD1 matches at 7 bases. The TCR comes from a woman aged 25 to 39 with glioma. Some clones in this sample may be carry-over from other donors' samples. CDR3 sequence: CSVVGTVTEAFF. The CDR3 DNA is TGCAGCGTTGTTGGGACAGTCACTGAAGCTTTCTTT.